This TCR beta chain was found in a study of T cells in narcolepsy. Points from the study as a whole: Autoreactive HCRT-specific and TRIB2-specific clonotypes were marked in same-patient CSF-versus-blood CD4+ comparisons. Some memory CD4+ repertoires had no autoreactive clone sequences. Healthy controls reportedly lacked the autoreactive clonotypes serially found in patients' blood.

The germline V and J ends were trimmed by 0 bases and 0 bases, with 10 bases remaining between them. The germline V gene has CDR1 SGHRS and CDR2 YFSETQ. CDR3 size: 16 residues. On this clone: Its antigen is unidentified.

The method was immunoSEQ multiplex PCR; TCRdb's version includes in-frame clones alone and lacks a portion of them. The table lists some 30,000 clones, over 80% of them singletons, with 0.85% to 1.2% in the top ten. The V and J genes are TRBV5-1 and TRBJ2-1; either TRBD1 or TRBD2 may supply D (5 bases each). The source material was memory (CD45RA-) CD4+ T cells from blood. The TCR was taken from a human donor in good health. The CDR3 DNA sequence: TGCGCCAGCAGCTTGGGGGACCTGGGCTCCTACAATGAGCAGTTCTTC. Residues: CASSLGDLGSYNEQFF.